These 22 T cell receptor beta chains were sequenced from one sample in a study of identical twins (dated by TCRdb to about 2016). The method behind the library was 5' RACE. This sample was sequenced with an Illumina HiSeq 2000. The public reads were run again by TCRdb, first through fastp at Q25 and then through MiXCR, and only productive beta chains were kept. Each entry is one CDR3 protein sequence, shown with its most common DNA and genes. Here the sample has 450,000 to 650,000 distinct CDR3 sequences; roughly 9.5% occur a single time. Of the sample, roughly 3% falls within the top ten clones. The sample also formed part of further work on yellow fever vaccine responses in identical twins.

Sequenced: PBMCs. These receptors all stem from a young woman in good health.

The rearrangement uses TRBV7-6 and TRBJ2-5, with D possibly TRBD2 on 7 matching bases. Germline V gene lookup returns CDR1 SGHVS and CDR2 FNYEAQ. The CDR3 covers 19 residues. V lost 4 bases, J lost 0 bases, and 24 bases lay in between. In DNA, the CDR3 is TGTGCCAGCAGCTCCCACGGGAGCGGGACACTGGTTAACCAAGAGACCCAGTACTTC. Translated, it gives CASSSHGSGTLVNQETQYF. Filled out from reference TRBV7-6 and TRBJ2-5, the complete variable domain reads GAGVSQSPRYKVTKRGQDVALRCDPISGHVSLYWYRQALGQGPEFLTYFNYEAQQDKSGLPNDRFSAERPEGSISTLTIQRTEQRDSAMYRCASSSHGSGTLVNQETQYFGPGTRLLVL.

This clonotype was counted ten times or more. The V call is TRBV20-1, the J call TRBJ2-7; 10 bases match TRBD1. Losses at the gene ends were 8 bases for V and 5 bases for J; bases not matched to a gene: 6. In germline, CDR1 is DFQATT, CDR2 SNEGSKA (reference sequence). This CDR3 region has 12 residues. The CDR3 DNA reads as TGCAGTCTAGGGACAGGGGAGCACGAGCAGTACTTC. It codes for CSLGTGEHEQYF.

The chain carries TRBV12-3 or TRBV12-4 and TRBJ2-4, with 8 positions matching TRBD2. This CDR3 spans 17 amino acids. V shed 4 bases and J 0 bases; nucleotides not matched to a gene: 8. The CDR3 sequence: CASSSLAGRGAKNIQYF. The CDR3 region has the DNA TGTGCCAGCAGTTCATTAGCGGGGAGAGGAGCCAAAAACATTCAGTACTTC.

The chain is built from TRBV20-1 and TRBJ2-1, with 10 bases aligning to TRBD2. CDR3 length equals 18 residues. V was pared by 1 base and J by 4 bases, with 13 bases of the junction left unmatched. The germline CDR1 and CDR2 sequences are DFQATT and SNEGSKA (reference sequence). CDR3 sequence reads: CSARAASGGFGLYNEQFF. The CDR3 DNA reads as TGCAGTGCTAGAGCGGCTAGCGGGGGTTTCGGGCTATACAATGAGCAGTTCTTC.

The chain combines TRBV29-1 with TRBJ2-1; D is perhaps TRBD1 (6 bases). Germline V gene lookup returns CDR1 SQVTM and CDR2 ANQGSEA. V was clipped by 7 bases and J by 10 bases, with 17 bases between them. The CDR3 is 12 amino acids. The CDR3 is CSATTGIPEQFF. In DNA, the CDR3 is TGCAGCGCTACAACAGGGATCCCAGAGCAGTTCTTC.

This sequence joins TRBV4-1 and TRBJ1-1; D possibly corresponds to TRBD1 (6 bases). Germline V lookup: CDR1 MGHRA, CDR2 YSYEKL. The CDR3 consists of 15 residues. V dropped 7 bases and J dropped 5 bases, with 20 bases sitting between them. In nucleotides, the CDR3 is TGCGCCAGCACCACAAAACAGGGTAGGGGGACTGAAGCTTTCTTT. The encoded protein is CASTTKQGRGTEAFF.

V is TRBV29-1 and J is TRBJ2-3; 8 bases map to TRBD2. The V and J ends lost 7 bases and 4 bases, in that order; junction bases with no gene match: 7. This CDR3 is 13 amino acids long. Germline loops: CDR1 SQVTM, CDR2 ANQGSEA. The CDR3 DNA reads as TGCAGCGCCGTAGCGGGGTTGGCAGATACGCAGTATTTT. Amino acid sequence: CSAVAGLADTQYF.

The chain combines TRBV28 with TRBJ2-7; TRBD1 matches 8 bases. The CDR3 sequence is 15 residues long. The germline gives CDR1 MDHEN, CDR2 SYDVKM. V gave up 6 bases and J gave up 5 bases; unmatched junction bases: 12. CDR3: CASSRTRTGIHEQYF. The CDR3 coding sequence is TGTGCCAGCAGCCGTACCAGGACAGGGATCCACGAGCAGTACTTC. The complete variable domain, with remaining parts taken from reference TRBV28 and TRBJ2-7, reads DVKVTQSSRYLVKRTGEKVFLECVQDMDHENMFWYRQDPGLGLRLIYFSYDVKMKEKGDIPEGYSVSREKKERFSLILESASTNQTSMYLCASSRTRTGIHEQYFGPGTRLTVT.

There are many counts of this clonotype. V usage is TRBV20-1 and J usage is TRBJ2-7, with D unresolved. CDR3 length equals 15 residues. V was pared by 6 bases and J by 0 bases, with 18 bases between. From germline, CDR1 is DFQATT and CDR2 SNEGSKA (reference sequence). The CDR3 spells CSAWSVPDLSYEQYF. Here the CDR3 DNA reads TGCAGTGCCTGGTCCGTACCCGACCTCTCCTACGAGCAGTACTTC.

This clonotype appeared a few times. This chain joins TRBV4-3 and TRBJ2-1; a possible D gene is TRBD2 (6 bases). Germline V gene sequence: CDR1 LGHNA, CDR2 YSLEER. Trimming took off 0 bases at V and 3 bases at J, with 12 bases between the two ends. The length of the CDR3 is 16 residues. The CDR3 protein is CASSQDRSGHYNEQFF. The CDR3 region has the DNA TGCGCCAGCAGCCAAGATCGGAGCGGGCACTACAATGAGCAGTTCTTC.

This clonotype was observed many times. The gene calls are TRBV29-1 and TRBJ2-1; 7 nucleotides line up with TRBD1. The ends lost 6 bases at V and 5 bases at J; junction bases unmatched: 13. The CDR3 is 15 residues long. Germline CDR1 reads SQVTM; CDR2 reads ANQGSEA. The CDR3 is CSVRGVTDRDNEQFF. The CDR3 nucleotides are TGCAGCGTGAGAGGGGTAACCGACAGGGACAATGAGCAGTTCTTC.

This clonotype was seen ten or more times. The chain employs TRBV7-9 and TRBJ2-7, with 12 bases that match TRBD2. CDR3 length: 15 amino acids. Trimming at V came to 5 bases and at J to 1 base, leaving 3 bases not matched to a gene. The V gene's germline CDR1 is SEHNR and CDR2 FQNEAQ (reference sequence). This CDR3 is CASSASGRGSYEQYF. The CDR3 bases are TGTGCCAGCAGCGCTAGCGGGAGGGGGTCCTACGAGCAGTACTTC.

This clonotype was counted between two and nine times. This chain joins TRBV20-1 and TRBJ1-1; TRBD1 matches 8 bases. CDR1 and CDR2 from the germline V gene are DFQATT and SNEGSKA (reference sequence). J gave up 4 bases and V 4 bases, and 2 bases lay outside the gene matches. The CDR3 spans 12 residues. CDR3 sequence reads: CSAKQGATEAFF. CDR3 sequence (DNA): TGCAGTGCTAAGCAGGGGGCCACTGAAGCTTTCTTT.

This clonotype was recorded a few times. The chain recombines TRBV12-3 or TRBV12-4 with TRBJ2-3, with a weak D call TRBD2 (6 bases). CDR3 length: 15 amino acids. The V and J ends lost 5 bases and 3 bases respectively, with 15 bases between them. This CDR3 reads CASSQWGGATDTQYF. DNA of the CDR3: TGTGCCAGCAGTCAGTGGGGCGGGGCGACAGATACGCAGTATTTT.

The rearrangement uses TRBV9 and TRBJ2-7; tentative D call: TRBD1 (6 bases). The germline gives CDR1 SGDLS, CDR2 YYNGEE. This CDR3 is 15 amino acids long. V was cut by 4 bases and J by 2 bases, with 16 bases left in between. CDR3 sequence: CASSPDRLLPYEQYF. CDR3 nucleotides: TGTGCCAGCAGCCCCGACAGGTTACTTCCCTACGAGCAGTACTTC.

The sample holds many counts of this clonotype. This chain links TRBV6-5 with TRBJ1-1, with 7 bases that match TRBD1. The CDR3 length is 15 residues. Trimming at V came to 4 bases and at J to 5 bases, leaving 10 bases not matched to a gene. CDR1 MNHEY and CDR2 SVGAGI come from the germline V gene. The CDR3 coding sequence is TGTGCCAGCAGTTTGACAGGGCCCTCTCTAACTGAAGCTTTCTTT. It is translated as CASSLTGPSLTEAFF.

There are many counts of this clonotype. V gene TRBV20-1 combines with J gene TRBJ2-7; the D is unclear. This CDR3 spans 10 amino acids. Per the germline V gene, CDR1 is DFQATT and CDR2 is SNEGSKA (reference sequence). Trimming cost V 6 bases and J 5 bases, with 8 bases left between them. This CDR3 reads CSAGLNEQYF. DNA of the CDR3: TGCAGTGCGGGTTTGAACGAGCAGTACTTC.

The chain carries TRBV3-1 and TRBJ1-4; the D is unclear. V dropped 0 bases and J dropped 14 bases, with 19 bases sitting between them. The CDR3 extends over 15 amino acids. Germline V CDR1 and CDR2: LGHDT, YNNKEL (reference sequence). DNA for the CDR3: TGTGCCAGCAGCCAAGAGTTAAGGCCAGCTCTAAGGCTGTTTTTT. Its protein is CASSQELRPALRLFF.

There are many counts of this clonotype. J is TRBJ2-7 and V is TRBV12-3 or TRBV12-4; D remains unclear. This CDR3 has 14 residues. V was cut by 2 bases and J by 3 bases, with 11 bases left in between. CDR3 DNA sequence: TGTGCCAGCAGTTTATTTCAGGAAAACTACGAGCAGTACTTC. Protein product: CASSLFQENYEQYF.

The rearrangement joins TRBV4-3 to TRBJ2-1, with D possibly being TRBD1 (6 bases). Looked up from germline, CDR1 is LGHNA and CDR2 is YSLEER. The ends were cut back, 10 bases at V and 7 bases at J, with 32 bases in the middle. The CDR3 is 18 amino acids. For the CDR3, the DNA is TGCGCCACCCCTATAATGCAGGGGTGGTTTTTAATTATGAATGAGCAGTTCTTC. It encodes CATPIMQGWFLIMNEQFF.

This clonotype showed up many times. The chain employs TRBV5-6 and TRBJ1-1; D not resolved. With 0 bases removed from V and 0 bases from J, the gap between germline ends came to 9 bases. CDR3 length: 15 amino acids. CDR1 and CDR2 (germline): SGHDT, YYEEEE. The CDR3 nucleotides are TGTGCCAGCAGCTTGGTCCCAGCGATGAACACTGAAGCTTTCTTT. The encoded protein is CASSLVPAMNTEAFF.

Many counts were recorded for this clonotype. V and J are TRBV29-1 and TRBJ2-6; D remains ambiguous. CDR3 length: 16 residues. Looked up from germline, CDR1 is SQVTM and CDR2 is ANQGSEA. V dropped 0 bases and J dropped 0 bases, with 9 bases sitting between them. The CDR3 DNA reads TGCAGCGTTGAAGATAGCCCTTTCTCTGGGGCCAACGTCCTGACTTTC. Residues: CSVEDSPFSGANVLTF. The full variable domain, rest sourced from reference TRBV29-1 and TRBJ2-6, is SAVISQKPSRDICQRGTSLTIQCQVDSQVTMMFWYRQQPGQSLTLIATANQGSEATYESGFVIDKFPISRPNLTFSTLTVSNMSPEDSSIYLCSVEDSPFSGANVLTFGAGSRLTVL.